Each of the 27 T cell receptor beta chains below was sequenced from the same sample in a study of blood T cells in healthy people across ages. Through a sample-barcoded 5' primer and a J-beta primer mix, a second PCR was run for about 7 to 12 cycles. TCRdb used MiXCR to reprocess the 5' RACE reads, holding one entry per CDR3 protein. Of about 1.8 million distinct CDR3 sequences in the sample, around 48% were seen once. The sample taken for sequencing was blood. The source is a woman in her forties in good health.

This clonotype came up once. The V call is TRBV5-1, the J call TRBJ2-3, with 7 nucleotides matching TRBD1. There are 16 residues in the CDR3. The V segment lost 1 base and the J segment 0 bases; nucleotides outside the gene matches: 5. Germline-derived CDR1 and CDR2 are SGHRS and YFSETQ. This CDR3 is CASSLNRGSSTDTQYF. CDR3 coding DNA: TGCGCCAGCAGCTTGAACAGGGGTTCTAGCACAGATACGCAGTATTTT.

The V call is TRBV6-1, the J call TRBJ1-6, with TRBD1 as a possible D gene (6 bases). CDR3 length equals 14 residues. The V gene's germline CDR1 is MNHNS and CDR2 SASEGT. V was pared by 2 bases and J by 7 bases, with 9 bases between. This CDR3 reads CASSELTGNSPLHF. The CDR3 bases are TGTGCCAGCAGTGAACTTACAGGGAATTCACCCCTCCACTTT.

The rearrangement joins TRBV20-1 to TRBJ1-2, with D possibly being TRBD1 (6 bases). CDR3 length: 17 residues. Between the trimmed V and J ends, which lost 6 bases and 0 bases, there was a span of 23 bases. Per the germline V gene, CDR1 is DFQATT and CDR2 is SNEGSKA (reference sequence). The CDR3 reads CSAEAKGKRQANYGYTF. In DNA, the CDR3 is TGCAGTGCCGAAGCGAAAGGGAAAAGACAGGCTAACTATGGCTACACCTTC.

The V and J genes are TRBV9 and TRBJ2-1, with 7 bases matching TRBD1. Germline V gene lookup returns CDR1 SGDLS and CDR2 YYNGEE. Trimming at V came to 0 bases and at J to 7 bases, leaving 10 bases not matched to a gene. The CDR3 length is 16 residues. DNA for the CDR3: TGTGCCAGCAGCGTAGCTACAGGGGTAGGGGATAATGAGCAGTTCTTC. This gives the protein CASSVATGVGDNEQFF.

The rearrangement links TRBV20-1 to TRBJ1-2; D is uncertain. The CDR3 has 13 residues. The germline V and J ends were trimmed by 6 bases and 7 bases, with 18 bases remaining between them. Germline V CDR1 and CDR2: DFQATT, SNEGSKA (reference sequence). CDR3: CSARPGWGGGYTF. DNA for the CDR3: TGCAGTGCCCGACCGGGGTGGGGAGGTGGCTACACCTTC.

J is TRBJ2-3 and V is TRBV7-2, with 11 bases aligning to TRBD2. Looked up from germline, CDR1 is SGHTA and CDR2 is FQGNSA. The CDR3 is made up of 17 amino acids. With 7 bases clipped from V and 1 base from J, the junction kept 10 bases outside the gene matches. CDR3 bases: TGTGCCAGCATCGTGGGGTCGACTAGCGGGGGCACAGATACGCAGTATTTT. Translating gives CASIVGSTSGGTDTQYF.

The chain couples TRBV29-1 to TRBJ1-2, with D possibly TRBD1 on 5 matching bases. With 0 bases removed from V and 12 bases from J, the gap between germline ends came to 17 bases. The length of the CDR3 is 13 residues. Germline V lookup: CDR1 SQVTM, CDR2 ANQGSEA. The CDR3 DNA reads TGCAGCGTTGAAGATGAGGGCAGGGTACGCCACACCTTC. Protein: CSVEDEGRVRHTF.

This chain connects TRBV20-1 to TRBJ1-2, with 7 bases fitting TRBD1. CDR1 and CDR2 from the germline V gene are DFQATT and SNEGSKA (reference sequence). The CDR3 consists of 14 residues. V was pared by 3 bases and J by 2 bases, with 6 bases of the junction left unmatched. CDR3 sequence reads: CSASGDRANYGYTF. Here the CDR3 DNA reads TGCAGTGCTAGTGGAGACAGGGCCAACTATGGCTACACCTTC.

With respect to this clonotype: At one end the junction does not follow the germline gene, possibly because of a read error. The chain carries TRBV13 and TRBJ2-7; no firm D call. CDR3 size: 12 residues. Looked up from germline, CDR1 is PRHDT and CDR2 is FYEKMQ (reference sequence). The chain's CDR3 is CAGSLGPGKQYF. The DNA for the CDR3 is TGTGCCGGCAGCTTAGGCCCAGGTAAGCAGTACTTC. Looking up the rest from reference TRBV13 and TRBJ2-7 gives the full variable domain: AAGVIQSPRHLIKEKRETATLKCYPIPRHDTVYWYQQGPGQDPQFLISFYEKMQSDKGSIPDRFSAQQFSDYHSELNMSSLELGDSALYFCAGSLGPGKQYFGPGTRLTVT.

In the case of this clonotype: Germline and junction disagree at one end, which may indicate a read error. The chain is built from TRBV27 and TRBJ2-7; no firm D call. This CDR3 is built from 15 residues. Germline V gives CDR1 MNHEY, CDR2 SMNVEV (reference sequence). The CDR3 DNA reads as TGCGCCAGCCGGTTTTCTCCGGCGGCTGTCGACGAGCAGTACTTC. Protein product: CASRFSPAAVDEQYF.

The CDR3 protein is CASTLKRPIPYEQYF. DNA for the CDR3: TGTGCCAGCACCTTAAAGAGGCCAATCCCCTACGAGCAGTACTTC. The chain employs TRBV3-1 and TRBJ2-7; no reliable D call. Trimming took 7 bases from V and 2 from J, leaving 18 bases between them. Looked up from germline, CDR1 is LGHDT and CDR2 is YNNKEL (reference sequence). The length of the CDR3 is 15 residues.

The genes are TRBV6-2 or TRBV6-3 and TRBJ2-1; D perhaps matches TRBD2 (5 bases). Gene TRBJ2-7 matches the end of the DNA better, so the J call may be wrong. Germline V gene sequence: CDR1 MNHEY, CDR2 SVGEGT. This CDR3 is 13 amino acids long. This CDR3 is CASRLDSYNEQYF. In nucleotides, the CDR3 is TGTGCCAGCAGATTGGACTCCTACAATGAGCAGTACTTC.

The chain recombines TRBV6-1 with TRBJ2-7; TRBD1 is a possible D gene (5 bases). Trimming took off 4 bases at V and 2 bases at J, with 12 bases between the two ends. The germline V gene has CDR1 MNHNS and CDR2 SASEGT. The CDR3 totals 14 residues. CDR3 coding DNA: TGTGCCAGCAGTGTGCCGACAGCCGCCTACGAGCAGTACTTC. The encoded protein is CASSVPTAAYEQYF.

In nucleotides, the CDR3 is TGTGCCAGCAGTTCGGGTTTATTGGGCTACACCTTC. This codes for CASSSGLLGYTF. J is TRBJ1-2 and V is TRBV6-2 or TRBV6-3, with unresolved D. CDR3 length: 12 residues. The V end was cut by 4 bases, the J end by 8 bases, with 11 bases between. CDR1 is MNHEY and CDR2 is SVGEGT in the germline V gene.

This clonotype was recorded at least ten times. The CDR3 nucleotides read TGTGCCAGCAGCTTAAACAGCCAAGAGACCCAGTACTTC. Its protein is CASSLNSQETQYF. The chain recombines TRBV7-3 with TRBJ2-5; no definite D call. The CDR3 loop spans 13 amino acids. Germline V CDR1 and CDR2: SGHTA, FQGTGA. Trimming pared 1 base from V and 1 base from J, leaving 4 bases between.

This rearrangement joins TRBV10-3 to TRBJ1-1; 7 bases match TRBD1. Germline values: CDR1 ENHRY, CDR2 SYGVKD. This CDR3 has 14 amino acids. J gave up 5 bases and V 8 bases, and 11 bases lay outside the gene matches. The DNA of the CDR3 is TGTGCCATCGCCAGTGGGGACAGAGGAACTGAAGCTTTCTTT. Its protein is CAIASGDRGTEAFF.

This clonotype was detected only a few times. V and J are TRBV7-2 and TRBJ2-5, with 7 bases aligning to TRBD2. V dropped 2 bases and J dropped 5; count of bases not matched to a gene: 8. The CDR3 totals 15 residues. The germline V gene has CDR1 SGHTA and CDR2 FQGNSA. This chain's CDR3 is CASSLFGGVGETQYF. For the CDR3, the DNA is TGTGCCAGCAGCTTATTTGGGGGGGTAGGGGAGACCCAGTACTTC. The variable domain in full, with the rest retrieved from reference TRBV7-2 and TRBJ2-5, is GAGVSQSPSNKVTEKGKDVELRCDPISGHTALYWYRQSLGQGLEFLIYFQGNSAPDKSGLPSDRFSAERTGGSVSTLTIQRTQQEDSAVYLCASSLFGGVGETQYFGPGTRLLVL.

The chain employs TRBV6-5 and TRBJ2-5; D uncertain. V lost 0 bases and J lost 1, with 15 bases in between. Germline V gene data show CDR1 as MNHEY and CDR2 as SVGAGI. This CDR3 has 17 amino acids. This CDR3 reads CASSYSTAEDRQETQYF. In DNA form, the CDR3 reads TGTGCCAGCAGTTACTCGACGGCGGAAGATCGCCAAGAGACCCAGTACTTC.

This sequence joins TRBV5-1 and TRBJ2-5, with D maybe TRBD2 (6 bases). The V end was cut by 2 bases, the J end by 5 bases, with 16 bases between. The CDR3 runs 15 residues. Germline V gene data show CDR1 as SGHRS and CDR2 as YFSETQ. CDR3 sequence: CASSLSLASGETQYF. The DNA for the CDR3 is TGCGCCAGCAGCTTATCACTAGCCTCCGGCGAGACCCAGTACTTC.

This CDR3 is CASSSQNSYNEQFF. The DNA of the CDR3 is TGTGCCAGCAGTTCACAGAACTCCTACAATGAGCAGTTCTTC. V usage is TRBV28 and J usage is TRBJ2-1; D remains ambiguous. The CDR3 is 14 residues long. The V end was cut by 4 bases, the J end by 0 bases, with 7 bases between. Germline V CDR1 and CDR2: MDHEN, SYDVKM.

This clonotype was detected only a few times. The rearrangement uses TRBV12-3 or TRBV12-4 and TRBJ2-1, with D possibly TRBD1 on 7 matching bases. This CDR3 spans 18 amino acids. Trimming pared 0 bases from V and 0 bases from J, leaving 15 bases between. For the CDR3, the DNA is TGTGCCAGCAGTTTAGCGCCAGGGGGGTCAAGCTCCTACAATGAGCAGTTCTTC. Translation: CASSLAPGGSSSYNEQFF.

This clonotype turned up a few times. This rearrangement joins TRBV20-1 to TRBJ2-1; TRBD2 aligns across 8 bases. V lost 1 base and J lost 4; bases outside the gene matches: 9. In germline, CDR1 is DFQATT, CDR2 SNEGSKA (reference sequence). There are 16 residues in the CDR3. CDR3 sequence: CSARGTSGSVYNEQFF. The CDR3 nucleotides are TGCAGTGCTAGAGGAACTAGCGGATCTGTATACAATGAGCAGTTCTTC.

This clonotype was seen only a few times. The chain has TRBV7-9 and TRBJ2-1; 13 positions agree with TRBD2. CDR3 length: 18 amino acids. V was pared by 7 bases and J by 0 bases, with 9 bases of the junction left unmatched. Germline V CDR1 and CDR2: SEHNR, FQNEAQ (reference sequence). In nucleotides, the CDR3 is TGTGCCAGCATCCCCGAGACTAGCGGGGGGAGCTCCTACAATGAGCAGTTCTTC. Translated, it gives CASIPETSGGSSYNEQFF.

This clonotype was recorded at least ten times. The chain carries TRBV9 and TRBJ2-3, with unresolved D. The ends were cut back, 0 bases at V and 0 bases at J, with 5 bases in the middle. The germline V gene encodes CDR1 SGDLS and CDR2 YYNGEE. CDR3 length equals 14 residues. The CDR3 loop is CASSVASSTDTQYF. The CDR3 coding sequence is TGTGCCAGCAGCGTAGCTTCTAGCACAGATACGCAGTATTTT.

This clonotype was seen a handful of times. The chain recombines TRBV7-9 with TRBJ1-4; D unclear. CDR1 is SEHNR, CDR2 FQNEAQ, per germline (reference sequence). The CDR3 sequence is 14 residues long. Trimming stripped 1 base from V and 8 bases from J, with 11 bases between. The CDR3 spells CASSLVGLGEKLFF. The DNA for the CDR3 is TGTGCCAGCAGCTTAGTAGGTTTGGGGGAAAAACTGTTTTTT.

The V call is TRBV20-1, the J call TRBJ2-5; 7 nucleotides match TRBD2. Germline V gene lookup returns CDR1 DFQATT and CDR2 SNEGSKA (reference sequence). The CDR3 spans 17 residues. The J segment lost 4 bases and the V segment lost 0 bases, leaving 14 bases of the junction unmatched. CDR3 loop: CSARDGHLEAGRETQYF. The CDR3 nucleotides read TGCAGTGCTAGAGATGGCCACTTAGAAGCGGGGCGAGAGACCCAGTACTTC.

The chain carries TRBV5-1 and TRBJ1-2, with 7 bases that match TRBD1. The CDR3 sequence is 14 residues long. The germline V gene has CDR1 SGHRS and CDR2 YFSETQ. J was trimmed by 4 bases and V by 1 base; bases with no gene match: 4. CDR3 nucleotides: TGCGCCAGCAGCTTGCTTGGACAGGTCTATGGCTACACCTTC. Its translation is CASSLLGQVYGYTF.